Following are 16 T cell receptor beta chains from one sample sequenced in a study of blood T cell repertoires in COVID-19. Repertoires were generated with immunoSEQ multiplex PCR, while TCRdb's copy carries only in-frame clones and drops some. The profile shows about 250,000 clones, 88% of them singletons. Sequenced: peripheral blood. The receptors were sampled from an elderly man with acute or convalescent COVID-19.

The CDR3 nucleotides are TGTGCCACCAGCAGAGAGAGGAACTACAATGAGCAGTTCTTC. Residues: CATSRERNYNEQFF. The chain employs TRBV15 and TRBJ2-1; D is uncertain. V lost 0 bases and J 3 bases, leaving 6 bases between the germline ends. This CDR3 region has 14 residues. CDR1 is LNHNV and CDR2 is YYDKDF in the germline V gene (reference sequence).

This rearrangement joins TRBV6-5 to TRBJ1-4; D is perhaps TRBD1 (5 bases). With 2 bases removed from V and 0 bases from J, the gap between germline ends came to 10 bases. The CDR3 extends over 16 amino acids. Germline V gives CDR1 MNHEY, CDR2 SVGAGI. The CDR3 DNA is TGTGCCAGCAGTTACAGGGGAGGAACAACTAATGAAAAACTGTTTTTT. Amino acids: CASSYRGGTTNEKLFF.

The chain has TRBV6-2 or TRBV6-3 and TRBJ2-5; 12 bases match TRBD2. The J segment lost 1 base and the V segment lost 2 bases, leaving 5 bases of the junction unmatched. CDR1 and CDR2 (germline): MNHEY, SVGEGT. The CDR3 extends over 17 amino acids. The CDR3 coding sequence is TGTGCCAGCAGTTACCCCTCTAGCGGGGGGGCCCAAGAGACCCAGTACTTC. Its translation is CASSYPSSGGAQETQYF.

V and J are TRBV29-1 and TRBJ1-1; D is unclear. Trimming removed 0 bases from V and 1 base from J, with 6 bases in between. The CDR3 is 13 amino acids. CDR1 SQVTM and CDR2 ANQGSEA come from the germline V gene. The CDR3 sequence is CSVEESSNTEAFF. In DNA, the CDR3 is TGCAGCGTTGAAGAAAGCTCGAACACTGAAGCTTTCTTT.

The rearrangement links TRBV21-1 to TRBJ1-1. TRBV21-1 is tagged as a pseudogene. CDR3 length equals 12 residues. Here the CDR3 DNA reads TGTGCCAGCAGCAAAGAACGGAGTACGGCTTTCTTT. Its translation is CASSKERSTAFF.

The rearrangement links TRBV7-2 to TRBJ2-2, with TRBD2 matching 9 bases. Germline V gives CDR1 SGHTA, CDR2 FQGNSA. CDR3 length: 16 amino acids. Losses at the gene ends were 0 bases for V and 5 bases for J; bases not matched to a gene: 4. CDR3 loop: CASSLARLAGTGELFF. As DNA, the CDR3 is TGTGCCAGCAGCTTAGCGCGCCTAGCGGGGACCGGGGAGCTGTTTTTT.

This clone showed up just a few times. The V gene is TRBV9, the J gene TRBJ2-1, with 7 bases matching TRBD1. Germline values: CDR1 SGDLS, CDR2 YYNGEE. Trimming cost V 2 bases and J 5 bases; bases outside gene matches: 10. The CDR3 runs to 16 residues. In DNA form, the CDR3 reads TGTGCCAGCAGCGTCTTGTTTGGACAGGCCAACAATGAGCAGTTCTTC. This gives the protein CASSVLFGQANNEQFF.

This clone was picked up one time. The J gene is TRBJ2-7, the V gene TRBV5-1; possible D gene TRBD1, 6 bases. V dropped 4 bases and J dropped 4 bases, with 18 bases sitting between them. The V gene's germline CDR1 is SGHRS and CDR2 YFSETQ. The CDR3 is 15 residues long. CDR3 DNA: TGCGCCAGCAGCCCAGGACAGATGGGAGTATACGAGCAGTACTTC. It yields the protein CASSPGQMGVYEQYF.

V and J are TRBV19 and TRBJ2-1, with D maybe TRBD1 (5 bases). This CDR3 comprises 12 residues. V lost 6 bases and J 8 bases, leaving 11 bases between the germline ends. Germline-derived CDR1 and CDR2 are LNHDA and SQIVND (reference sequence). CDR3 sequence reads: CASRDQGHEQFF. The CDR3 region has the DNA TGTGCCAGTAGGGATCAGGGTCATGAGCAGTTCTTC.

The gene calls are TRBV7-9 and TRBJ1-4, with TRBD1 as a possible D gene (5 bases). The CDR3 is 17 residues long. The V and J ends lost 1 base and 1 base respectively, with 13 bases between them. CDR1 is SEHNR, CDR2 FQNEAQ, per germline (reference sequence). Here the CDR3 DNA reads TGTGCCAGCAGCTTAGGGGGGAGGCGTATAACTAATGAAAAACTGTTTTTT. Protein sequence: CASSLGGRRITNEKLFF.

This chain joins TRBV2 and TRBJ2-5; possibly TRBD1 for D (7 bases). Trimming took off 1 base at V and 5 bases at J, with 14 bases between the two ends. Germline-derived CDR1 and CDR2 are SNHLY and FYNNEI. The CDR3 is made up of 15 amino acids. Here the CDR3 DNA reads TGTGCCAGCAGTGAAGGTTCAGGGGGGTGGGAGACCCAGTACTTC. As protein: CASSEGSGGWETQYF.

The chain has TRBV9 and TRBJ2-5, with D possibly matching TRBD2 (5 bases). Trimming took off 0 bases at V and 4 bases at J, with 7 bases between the two ends. The CDR3 length is 13 residues. Germline values: CDR1 SGDLS, CDR2 YYNGEE. In DNA, the CDR3 is TGTGCCAGCAGCGTAGCGGGGAGAGAGACCCAGTACTTC. As protein: CASSVAGRETQYF.

This clone was seen a few times. This chain links TRBV9 with TRBJ1-1; D perhaps matches TRBD1 (6 bases). V was cut by 4 bases and J by 1 base, with 11 bases left in between. This CDR3 spans 14 amino acids. The germline V gene encodes CDR1 SGDLS and CDR2 YYNGEE. The CDR3 bases are TGTGCCAGCAGCCCCCGGACAGCGAACACTGAAGCTTTCTTT. Encoded protein: CASSPRTANTEAFF. Looking up the rest from reference TRBV9 and TRBJ1-1 gives the full variable domain: DSGVTQTPKHLITATGQRVTLRCSPRSGDLSVYWYQQSLDQGLQFLIQYYNGEERAKGNILERFSAQQFPDLHSELNLSSLELGDSALYFCASSPRTANTEAFFGQGTRLTVV.

This chain joins TRBV19 and TRBJ1-5, with TRBD1 matching 10 bases. Germline CDR1 reads LNHDA; CDR2 reads SQIVND (reference sequence). V was pared by 6 bases and J by 1 base, with 3 bases of the junction left unmatched. The CDR3 contains 15 residues. The CDR3 loop is CASSLGQGSNQPQHF. Here the CDR3 DNA reads TGTGCCAGTAGCCTGGGACAGGGGAGCAATCAGCCCCAGCATTTT.

This chain connects TRBV4-1 to TRBJ2-7, with TRBD2 matching 11 bases. The J segment lost 3 bases and the V segment lost 5 bases, leaving 6 bases of the junction unmatched. This CDR3 comprises 15 residues. The V gene's germline CDR1 is MGHRA and CDR2 YSYEKL. Here the CDR3 reads CASSFTGTSGYEQYF. For the CDR3, the DNA is TGCGCCAGCAGCTTTACCGGGACTAGCGGCTACGAGCAGTACTTC.

This sequence joins TRBV28 and TRBJ2-7, with 16 nucleotides matching TRBD2. The CDR3 runs 19 residues. The V segment lost 1 base and the J segment 5 bases; nucleotides outside the gene matches: 11. Germline loops: CDR1 MDHEN, CDR2 SYDVKM. CDR3 coding DNA: TGTGCCAGCAGTTTATTTTACCATGGGACTAGCGGGAGGGACCACGAGCAGTACTTC. Protein product: CASSLFYHGTSGRDHEQYF.